This entry concerns a single T cell receptor beta chain. Some clones are missing from TCRdb's copy, which holds only in-frame ones; the method was immunoSEQ multiplex PCR. The sample has about 50,000 clones, about nine tenths seen once. The data belong to a study of OX40 agonist ivuxolimab in advanced cancers. V lost 7 bases and J lost 0; bases outside the gene matches: 4. The CDR3 is 13 residues long. Germline V gene lookup returns CDR1 SQVTM and CDR2 ANQGSEA. The chain joins TRBV29-1 to TRBJ1-2, with TRBD1 matching 8 bases. The material sequenced was CD4+ or CD8+ T cells sorted from blood, taken in a trial of the OX40 agonist ivuxolimab. The clonotype was recovered from an adult with an advanced solid tumor such as melanoma, head and neck, liver or kidney cancer. The CDR3 nucleotides read TGCAGCGCTGGACAGGGCCCTAACTATGGCTACACCTTC. Translated: CSAGQGPNYGYTF.